The clone carrying this T cell receptor (beta chain) was found many times. Its antigen is unidentified. The data originate from a study of naive and memory T cell subsets. Study findings and constraints: Both skin biopsy types reportedly yielded TCRs, tuberculin sites far more. TCR transcript changes with activation or differentiation may affect this RNA method.

The treatment is: skin biopsy from PPD injection site in Mantoux-positive individual. TCR cDNA received a 3' ligated oligonucleotide that carried a UMI. Input was about 1 to 1,100 ng of DNase-treated total RNA without cell sorting. Ligated cDNA underwent four rounds of PCR with nested alpha and beta constant region primers and SP2. Blood and skin TCR RNA was reverse transcribed with alpha and beta constant primers. TCRdb re-analysed the UMI-ligation and nested PCR reads in MiXCR, keeping a single row per CDR3 protein. The repertoire holds around 30,000 distinct CDR3 sequences, with approximately 7.1% as singletons. Trimming took off 2 bases at V and 4 bases at J, with 8 bases between the two ends. Germline V CDR1 and CDR2: MDHEN, SYDVKM. This CDR3 spans 14 amino acids.

Sample: skin, taken from a tuberculin skin test site. This clonotype was obtained from an adult in good health. This chain uses TRBV28 with TRBJ2-2; no clear D. CDR3 bases: TGTGCCAGCAGTTTAAGGATGGGCACCGGGGAGCTGTTTTTT. Its translation: CASSLRMGTGELFF.